A selection of T cell receptor beta chains follows, all from one sample in a study of shared clonotypes between healthy human individuals. Sequencing was performed with immunoSEQ multiplex PCR; in TCRdb, only in-frame clones are kept and a portion is missing. The table shows around 83,000 clones, with 62% occurring only once. Sequences were obtained from memory CD8+ T cells sorted from blood. The receptors come from a man aged 30 to 45 in good health. Both conserved end residues are part of each CDR3. The order of the fields is D gene, J gene, V gene, CDR3 length, clone size, CDR3 DNA, CDR3 protein. D genes are given only for firm matches. Only some rows state a clone size, as once, few, many or a class for expanded clones.

D: -
J: TRBJ1-1
V: TRBV14
length: 14
size: -
DNA: TGTGCCAGCAGCCTTCTCGGGGCGAACACTGAAGCTTTCTTT
CDR3: CASSLLGANTEAFF

D: TRBD2
J: TRBJ2-3
V: TRBV28
length: 16
size: -
DNA: TGTGCCAGCAGTTCATCTAGCGGGACTAGCACAGATACGCAGTATTTT
CDR3: CASSSSSGTSTDTQYF

D: -
J: TRBJ2-7
V: TRBV2
length: 17
size: few
DNA: TGTGCCAGCAGTGAAGCAGGTGCCCGGGAAGGTACCTACGAGCAGTACTTC
CDR3: CASSEAGAREGTYEQYF

D: -
J: TRBJ2-1
V: TRBV7-9
length: 13
size: -
DNA: TGTGCCAGCAGCCCGGACAATTACAATGAGCAGTTCTTC
CDR3: CASSPDNYNEQFF

D: -
J: TRBJ1-2
V: TRBV27
length: 14
size: -
DNA: TGTGCCAGCAGTCACCGGGACGGATCCTATGGCTACACCTTC
CDR3: CASSHRDGSYGYTF

D: -
J: TRBJ2-1
V: TRBV10-2
length: 12
size: -
DNA: TGCGCCAGCAGTGTTCCCTACAATGAGCAGTTCTTC
CDR3: CASSVPYNEQFF

D: -
J: TRBJ1-1
V: TRBV27
length: 14
size: -
DNA: TGTGCCAGCAGGACGATAGGGTTGAACACTGAAGCTTTCTTT
CDR3: CASRTIGLNTEAFF

D: -
J: TRBJ2-2
V: TRBV5-4
length: 15
size: -
DNA: TGTGCCAGCAGCGCTGGGGAGCTACTCACCGGGGAGCTGTTTTTT
CDR3: CASSAGELLTGELFF

D: TRBD1
J: TRBJ2-1
V: TRBV7-8
length: 17
size: -
DNA: TGTGCCAGCAGCTTACCCCGTGGGGGACAGGGGATGAATGAGCAGTTCTTC
CDR3: CASSLPRGGQGMNEQFF

D: -
J: TRBJ2-2
V: TRBV14
length: 12
size: few
DNA: TGTGCCAGCAGCCCCGACACCGGGGAGCTGTTTTTT
CDR3: CASSPDTGELFF

D: -
J: TRBJ2-3
V: TRBV9
length: 17
size: -
DNA: TGTGCCAGCAGCATACGTACCGGGACAACCAGCACAGATACGCAGTATTTT
CDR3: CASSIRTGTTSTDTQYF

D: -
J: TRBJ2-1
V: TRBV29-1
length: 14
size: -
DNA: TGCAGCGCTCGTCCCGTGCTCTCCTACAATGAGCAGTTCTTC
CDR3: CSARPVLSYNEQFF